The 15 T cell receptor beta chains reported below all come from one sample, sequenced in a study of neurological immune-mediated disorders. TCRdb re-analysed the 5' RACE reads in MiXCR, keeping a single row per CDR3 protein. The sample includes around 38,000 distinct CDR3 sequences, around 15% seen only once; the top ten take approximately 3.6%. Sequenced input: CD4+ T cells from blood. The receptor source for this set is a woman aged 55-75 years with HTLV-1-associated myelopathy (HAM/TSP).

This clonotype showed up many times. V usage is TRBV27 and J usage is TRBJ1-1, with TRBD1 matching 7 bases. Unmatched junction bases numbered 9, after V lost 7 bases and J lost 7 bases. The CDR3 sequence is 13 residues long. CDR1 and CDR2 (germline): MNHEY, SMNVEV (reference sequence). Here the CDR3 reads CASTSLRTGEAFF. The CDR3 DNA reads TGTGCCAGCACCTCTCTCAGGACAGGTGAAGCTTTCTTT.

The sample holds many counts of this clonotype. V usage is TRBV10-3 and J usage is TRBJ1-3; no definite D call. The V gene lost 0 bases and the J gene lost 4 bases, with 19 bases spanning the gap. The CDR3 has 18 residues. The germline V gene encodes CDR1 ENHRY and CDR2 SYGVKD. The CDR3 spells CAISESGLELKKGNTIYF. The CDR3 DNA follows: TGTGCCATCAGTGAGTCGGGTCTGGAGCTCAAAAAAGGAAACACCATATATTTT.

This clonotype was seen many times. The rearrangement links TRBV19 to TRBJ2-1; 10 bases are a match to TRBD1. The CDR3 is 15 amino acids. CDR1 is LNHDA and CDR2 is SQIVND in the germline V gene (reference sequence). With V trimmed by 7 bases and J by 3 bases, 6 bases remained unmatched. The CDR3 coding sequence is TGTGCCAGTAACCGGGACAGGGGAAACTACAATGAGCAGTTCTTC. It translates to CASNRDRGNYNEQFF. Drawing the rest from reference TRBV19 and TRBJ2-1, the complete variable domain is DGGITQSPKYLFRKEGQNVTLSCEQNLNHDAMYWYRQDPGQGLRLIYYSQIVNDFQKGDIAEGYSVSREKKESFPLTVTSAQKNPTAFYLCASNRDRGNYNEQFFGPGTRLTVL.

The sample holds many counts of this clonotype. The V call is TRBV5-1, the J call TRBJ2-1, with D perhaps matching TRBD2 (6 bases). Per the germline V gene, CDR1 is SGHRS and CDR2 is YFSETQ. This CDR3 has 16 amino acids. With 4 bases removed from V and 7 bases from J, the gap between germline ends came to 21 bases. CDR3 in DNA: TGCGCCAGCAGCCCGGAGGTCCTGGGGGGAGTAAATGAGCAGTTCTTC. This sequence encodes CASSPEVLGGVNEQFF. Complete variable domain (other parts from reference TRBV5-1 and TRBJ2-1): KAGVTQTPRYLIKTRGQQVTLSCSPISGHRSVSWYQQTPGQGLQFLFEYFSETQRNKGNFPGRFSGRQFSNSRSEMNVSTLELGDSALYLCASSPEVLGGVNEQFFGPGTRLTVL.

This clonotype was seen ten or more times. The genes are TRBV21-1 and TRBJ1-1; the D call TRBD1 from the table was never checked on the DNA. TRBV21-1 is marked as a pseudogene. There are 18 residues in the CDR3. The CDR3 here is CASSNYLGSQRGNTEAFF. DNA for the CDR3: TGTGCCAGCAGCAATTACCTCGGGTCCCAGAGAGGGAACACTGAAGCTTTCTTT.

This clonotype was detected many times. The chain uses TRBV7-9 and TRBJ1-6; 8 bases match TRBD1. The CDR3 loop spans 15 amino acids. Germline V lookup: CDR1 SEHNR, CDR2 FQNEAQ (reference sequence). Trimming at V came to 2 bases and at J to 9 bases, leaving 6 bases not matched to a gene. CDR3 sequence reads: CASSLNAGGTSPLHF. The CDR3 bases are TGTGCCAGCAGCTTAAATGCAGGGGGCACTTCACCCCTCCACTTT.

The table lists this clonotype with many counts. The rearrangement joins TRBV19 to TRBJ1-2; D may be TRBD1 (5 bases). CDR1 is LNHDA and CDR2 is SQIVND in the germline V gene (reference sequence). The CDR3 contains 12 residues. Trimming took 8 bases from V and 2 from J, leaving 9 bases between them. The CDR3 is CASAGLNYGYTF. The CDR3 DNA is TGTGCCAGTGCAGGGCTGAACTATGGCTACACCTTC. Full variable domain (remainder filled in from reference TRBV19 and TRBJ1-2): DGGITQSPKYLFRKEGQNVTLSCEQNLNHDAMYWYRQDPGQGLRLIYYSQIVNDFQKGDIAEGYSVSREKKESFPLTVTSAQKNPTAFYLCASAGLNYGYTFGSGTRLTVV.

The chain employs TRBV7-2 and TRBJ1-2; 9 bases are shared with TRBD1. V lost 7 bases and J lost 9; bases outside the gene matches: 12. CDR1 SGHTA and CDR2 FQGNSA come from the germline V gene. The length of the CDR3 is 14 residues. The CDR3 DNA is TGTGCCAGCAAACCATTACGGGACAGGGTCCGCTACACCTTC. It yields the protein CASKPLRDRVRYTF.

In its sample, this clonotype was seen many times. The genes are TRBV20-1 and TRBJ2-5, with a weak D call TRBD2 (6 bases). Germline assignment: CDR1 DFQATT and CDR2 SNEGSKA (reference sequence). CDR3 length equals 16 residues. Trimming left V 0 bases short and J 0 bases short, with 14 bases between. In DNA form, the CDR3 reads TGCAGTGCTAGAGATAGGAGGGCCCTCCACCAAGAGACCCAGTACTTC. It encodes CSARDRRALHQETQYF.

This clonotype was detected many times. This chain uses TRBV20-1 with TRBJ1-1; 8 nucleotides line up with TRBD1. This CDR3 comprises 14 residues. CDR1 and CDR2 (germline): DFQATT, SNEGSKA (reference sequence). V lost 6 bases, J lost 4 bases, and 10 bases stayed unmatched. CDR3 in amino acids: CSAVAGGFLTEAFF. The CDR3 coding sequence is TGCAGTGCAGTGGCAGGGGGCTTTCTCACTGAAGCTTTCTTT.

This clonotype came up many times. This chain connects TRBV5-1 to TRBJ1-2, with 9 bases lining up with TRBD1. Germline-derived CDR1 and CDR2 are SGHRS and YFSETQ. J was trimmed by 3 bases and V by 7 bases; bases with no gene match: 25. CDR3 size: 20 residues. This chain's CDR3 is CASGNAGSGTGTLVYYGYTF. The CDR3 coding sequence is TGCGCCAGCGGGAACGCCGGTTCCGGGACAGGGACCCTTGTTTACTATGGCTACACCTTC.

In this sample, this clonotype turned up many times. The chain has TRBV3-1 and TRBJ2-5; 8 bases fit TRBD2. V dropped 4 bases and J dropped 1; count of bases not matched to a gene: 5. The V gene's germline CDR1 is LGHDT and CDR2 YNNKEL (reference sequence). The CDR3 sequence is 15 residues long. The CDR3 region is CASSPQRGPQETQYF. For the CDR3, the DNA is TGTGCCAGCAGCCCGCAGCGGGGGCCCCAAGAGACCCAGTACTTC.

This clonotype was detected many times. V usage is TRBV15 and J usage is TRBJ2-2; TRBD1 matches at 8 bases. The CDR3 has 16 amino acids. With 5 bases clipped from V and 6 bases from J, the junction kept 11 bases outside the gene matches. Per germline, CDR1 LNHNV and CDR2 YYDKDF (reference sequence). The CDR3 region has the DNA TGTGCCACCAGCTGGGGGGACAGGAGGGGTTCCGGGGAGCTGTTTTTT. Translation gives CATSWGDRRGSGELFF.

Of note for this clonotype: No DNA is shown, since the ends of the CDR3 on it are uncertain; the CDR3 is the one TCRdb lists. This chain connects TRBV7-2 to TRBJ2-4; the table assigns TRBD1, which was not confirmed against the DNA. Germline V gene data show CDR1 as SGHTA and CDR2 as FQGNSA. The CDR3 is 24 residues long, ends included. This chain's CDR3 is CASSFYICSARDLRGVGAKNIQYF.

This clonotype was observed many times. The chain combines TRBV27 with TRBJ2-7; 8 bases are a match to TRBD1. CDR1 and CDR2 from the germline V gene are MNHEY and SMNVEV (reference sequence). This CDR3 contains 16 residues. The V segment lost 5 bases and the J segment 1 base; nucleotides outside the gene matches: 10. The CDR3 nucleotides read TGTGCCAGCAGTCCCGGACGGACAGGGCTTTCCTACGAGCAGTACTTC. It yields the protein CASSPGRTGLSYEQYF.